This T cell receptor (beta chain) appears in the sequencing data of a study of beta chain features in type 1 diabetes (dated by TCRdb to the late 2010s). For the wider study: No differences in mean age, gender distribution, total cell number or subset yield were found between patients and healthy donors. A total of about 100,000,000 sorted cells were examined across all samples, and RNA yield correlated strongly with the number of cells per subset. The study compared the TCRB repertoires of sorted circulating CD4+ T cell subsets in recently diagnosed type 1 diabetes patients with those in matched healthy donors. Naive and central memory subsets were obtained from all 30 or so donors, but regulatory and stem cell-like memory subsets were isolated from only 8 patients and roughly 8 healthy donors. Here is what the overall study found, with its caveats: A moderate but significant shortening of TCRB CDR3 length was observed in type 1 diabetes patients in all four CD4+ subsets. PCR might favor shorter templates, but patient and control samples were amplified and corrected together, so any skew would affect both groups equally. At VDJ recombination sites, patients with type 1 diabetes made fewer insertions and deleted more nucleotides, a pattern implying thymic rearrangement abnormalities. Because cDNA rather than genomic DNA was sequenced, highly expressing activated cells could have been over-represented, although no difference in activation and CD3 levels was found between groups. Naive, central memory and regulatory TCRB repertoires appeared to be more alike among patients than among healthy donors. Because the HLA sub-analyses included only small numbers of individuals, any influence of HLA type on TCRB rearrangement was left unresolved.

All of the isolated RNA was reverse transcribed with the High Capacity cDNA Reverse Transcription Kit, so expressed TCRB transcripts were sequenced. Deep immunoSEQ sequencing was performed on naive, central memory and regulatory T cell samples, with an average of approximately 3.9 million total reads per sample. Sorted cells were lysed in RLT buffer, and RNA was extracted using DNase-treated RNeasy Micro or Mini kits according to cell number. To prevent cross-contamination, each cell subset was processed individually, whereas patient and healthy donor samples were processed jointly. Using the immunoSEQ multiplex PCR, TCRB sequences were amplified from cDNA into 87-bp fragments spanning the CDR3 region. The amplicons were sequenced using the Illumina HiSeq platform. The authors processed their data as follows. PCR bias was computationally corrected using synthetic template baselines, reads within Hamming distance 2 were collapsed, and singletons that could not be merged were discarded. By aligning reads against IMGT, V, D and J genes, CDR3 length, and insertions or deletions at six rearrangement sites were assigned. Clonotype counts were normalized to sorted cell number within each subset before computing true diversity and Gini coefficients with the tcR R package. Repertoire sharing was quantified using the overlap coefficient calculated on TCRB nucleotide sequences. Out-of-frame TCRB sequences from naive cells were analyzed as a proxy for the pre-selection repertoire. TCRdb limited this immuneACCESS table to in-frame rearrangements with V and J called. A share of clones is missing; checked studies link under half to unresolved V genes, and the rest is unexplained. Clone size and the V and J calls come from that table; the DNA yielded D and trimming. The sample records more than 550,000 clones, over 13% of which are singletons. The ten largest clonotypes hold approximately 0.042% of the sample.

In the case of this clone: The specificity of this receptor is unknown. Per-nucleotide qualities are absent, and no much larger clonotype sits a single base away.

Each donor gave one peripheral blood draw, approximately 0.11 L on average, collected into heparinised tubes. A BD FACSAria II and a panel including CD45RO, CCR7, CD25, CD127, CD95 and CD27 were used to sort naive, central memory, regulatory and stem cell-like memory CD4+ T cells. All sorted populations exceeded 95% purity. Right away, PBMCs were isolated by Lymphoprep density gradient centrifugation and were stained directly, with no culture step. So that batch effects would be minimized, each experiment stained and sorted samples in pairs, pairing one healthy donor with one patient. CDR1 and CDR2 are read off the germline V gene as SGHTA and FQGNSA. The CDR3 numbers 16 residues from cysteine through phenylalanine. Of all the DNA, just the CDR3 is kept, 48 bases in frame from base 1. Trimming accounts for 5 bases at V and 8 bases at J, while the number of junction bases matched to no gene is 16.

This clonotype was obtained from a man aged 18 to 35 with type 1 diabetes. The sequenced sample was naive CD4+ T cells from blood. Taken with the paper, the label for cell subset or site translates to: true naive CD4+ T cells. The chain is assembled from TRBV7-2 and TRBJ1-2, and 8 bases in between align with TRBD1. The sequenced DNA is TGTGCCAGCAGCCCCCAGGGGACAGGAGGTACAAGGGGCTACACCTTC. The encoded protein is CASSPQGTGGTRGYTF.